This T cell receptor (beta chain) originates from a study of T cells in localized non-small cell lung cancer. Study-level results: A higher density of T cells in blood coincided with extended overall survival. Appearing in adjacent lung were a median roughly 60 of the top 100 tumor clones. Because sequencing included only one region (of the tumor), heterogeneity remains possible. Measurement of T cell clonality placed uninvolved adjacent lung highest, above the level in tumor.

Regarding this clone: No antigen is known for it.

Some clones are missing from TCRdb's copy, which holds only in-frame ones; the method was immunoSEQ multiplex PCR. Here the sample spans approximately 67,000 clones, just under 85% being singletons. The CDR3 is 15 residues long. Per the germline V gene, CDR1 is KGHSH and CDR2 is LQKENI. V lost 2 bases, J lost 5 bases, and 7 bases stayed unmatched. This clonotype originated in a female donor aged 60 or older with stage I lung adenocarcinoma. The sample consisted of peripheral blood, taken before any cancer treatment. The chain links TRBV18 to TRBJ2-7, with 9 bases lining up with TRBD1. In nucleotides, the CDR3 is TGTGCCAGCTCACCATTAGGGACAGGGTCCGACGAGCAGTACTTC. Protein product: CASSPLGTGSDEQYF.